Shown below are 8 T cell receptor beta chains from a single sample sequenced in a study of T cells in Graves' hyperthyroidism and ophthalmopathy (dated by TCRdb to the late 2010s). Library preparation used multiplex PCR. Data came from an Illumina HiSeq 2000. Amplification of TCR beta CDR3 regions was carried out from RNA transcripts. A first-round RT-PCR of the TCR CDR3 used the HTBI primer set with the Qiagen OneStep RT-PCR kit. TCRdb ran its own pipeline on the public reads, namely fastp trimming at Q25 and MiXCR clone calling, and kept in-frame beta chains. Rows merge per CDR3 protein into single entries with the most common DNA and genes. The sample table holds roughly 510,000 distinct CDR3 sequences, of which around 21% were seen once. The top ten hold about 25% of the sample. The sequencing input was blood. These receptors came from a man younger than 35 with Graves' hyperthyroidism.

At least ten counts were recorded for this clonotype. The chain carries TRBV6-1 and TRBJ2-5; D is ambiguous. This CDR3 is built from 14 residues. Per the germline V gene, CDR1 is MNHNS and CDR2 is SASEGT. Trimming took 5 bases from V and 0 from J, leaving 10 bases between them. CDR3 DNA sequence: TGTGCCAGCAGTCGTCAGGCGTACCAAGAGACCCAGTACTTC. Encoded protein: CASSRQAYQETQYF.

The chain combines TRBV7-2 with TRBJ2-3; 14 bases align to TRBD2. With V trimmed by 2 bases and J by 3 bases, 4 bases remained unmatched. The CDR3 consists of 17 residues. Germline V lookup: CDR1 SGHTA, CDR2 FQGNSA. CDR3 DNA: TGTGCCAGCAGCTTATTTCGACTAGCGGGGGGGACAGATACGCAGTATTTT. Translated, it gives CASSLFRLAGGTDTQYF.

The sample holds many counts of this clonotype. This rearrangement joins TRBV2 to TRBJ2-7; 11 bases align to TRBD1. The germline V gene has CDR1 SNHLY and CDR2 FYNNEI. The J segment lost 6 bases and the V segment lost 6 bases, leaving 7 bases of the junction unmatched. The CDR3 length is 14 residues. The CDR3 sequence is CASSDMDRGREQYF. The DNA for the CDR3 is TGTGCCAGCAGCGATATGGACAGGGGGCGCGAGCAGTACTTC.

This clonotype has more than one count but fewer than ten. CDR3 nucleotides: TGTGCCAGCAGGTTGGACAGGGGAAGCACTGAAGCTTTCTTT. Translation gives CASRLDRGSTEAFF. The rearrangement uses TRBV6-1 and TRBJ1-1; 9 nucleotides line up with TRBD1. This CDR3 is 14 amino acids long. Germline CDR1 reads MNHNS; CDR2 reads SASEGT. Trimming took 6 bases from V and 4 from J; bases not matched to a gene: 6.

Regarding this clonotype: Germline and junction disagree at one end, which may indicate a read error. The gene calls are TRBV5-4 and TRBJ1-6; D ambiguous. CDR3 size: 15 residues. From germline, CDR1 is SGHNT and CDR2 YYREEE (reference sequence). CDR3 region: CASSLAVKPTETQYF. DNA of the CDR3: TGTGCCAGCAGCTTGGCAGTCAAACCTACAGAGACCCAGTACTTT.

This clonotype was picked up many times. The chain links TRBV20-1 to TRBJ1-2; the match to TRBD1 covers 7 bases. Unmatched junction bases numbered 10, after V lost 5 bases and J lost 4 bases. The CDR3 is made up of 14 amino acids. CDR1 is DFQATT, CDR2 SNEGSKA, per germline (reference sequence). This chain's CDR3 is CSAPTGKISYGYTF. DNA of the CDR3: TGCAGTGCTCCGACAGGGAAAATTAGCTATGGCTACACCTTC.

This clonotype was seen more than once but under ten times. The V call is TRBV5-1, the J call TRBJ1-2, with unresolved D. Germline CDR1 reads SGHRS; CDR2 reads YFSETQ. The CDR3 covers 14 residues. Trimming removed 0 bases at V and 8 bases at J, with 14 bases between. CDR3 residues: CASSLDRSSGGYTF. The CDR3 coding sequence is TGCGCCAGCAGCTTGGATAGGAGTTCGGGCGGCTACACCTTC.

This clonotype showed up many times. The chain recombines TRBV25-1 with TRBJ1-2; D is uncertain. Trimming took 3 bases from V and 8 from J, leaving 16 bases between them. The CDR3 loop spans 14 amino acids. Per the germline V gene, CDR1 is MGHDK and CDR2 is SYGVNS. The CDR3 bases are TGTGCCAGCAGTGAGGACGGTGAAGCCTACGGCTACACCTTC. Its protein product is CASSEDGEAYGYTF.